This T cell receptor beta chain was captured by sequencing in a study of blood T cells in healthy people across ages. Study details: About one barcoded beta molecule was captured per two T cells (by template switching).

Together with a sample-barcoded 5' primer, a J-beta primer mix was included in a second PCR lasting roughly 6 to 12 cycles. MiXCR was run by TCRdb on the 5' RACE reads, yielding one entry per CDR3 protein. The data hold 500,000 to 700,000 distinct CDR3 sequences, with around 31% observed a single time. From germline, CDR1 is GTSNPN and CDR2 SVGIG (reference sequence). With 3 bases removed from V and 13 bases from J, the gap between germline ends came to 13 bases. The CDR3 contains 11 residues. Study-wide results and limits: Strong correlation linked observed beta diversity and percent naive T cells.

About this clonotype itself: What it recognizes is unknown. A much larger clone lies a single base off, so this may be a read error.

Sequenced: blood. The V call is TRBV30, the J call TRBJ2-1; D is perhaps TRBD1 (6 bases). The receptor comes from a woman of 80 years or more in good health. The CDR3 loop is CAWRQGETQFF. The DNA of the CDR3 is TGTGCCTGGAGACAGGGCGAGACCCAGTTCTTC.